This T cell receptor (beta chain) was retrieved from a study of cytomegalovirus exposure and HLA in healthy donors. Trimming took off 0 bases at V and 4 bases at J, with 22 bases between the two ends. The CDR3 is 19 amino acids. From germline, CDR1 is LGHNA and CDR2 YNFKEQ. The assay was immunoSEQ multiplex PCR, and TCRdb's table has in-frame clones only and misses some. The sample yields 76,000 or so clones, approximately 95% seen once. Sequenced input: PBMCs. The TCR originated in a woman aged 18-29 years in good health and CMV-seronegative. The genes are TRBV4-2 and TRBJ1-5; maybe TRBD1 (6 bases). In DNA form, the CDR3 reads TGTGCCAGCAGCCAAGAAACAGGGAGTGGAAGAGGGACGAATCAGCCCCAGCATTTT. It specifies CASSQETGSGRGTNQPQHF.